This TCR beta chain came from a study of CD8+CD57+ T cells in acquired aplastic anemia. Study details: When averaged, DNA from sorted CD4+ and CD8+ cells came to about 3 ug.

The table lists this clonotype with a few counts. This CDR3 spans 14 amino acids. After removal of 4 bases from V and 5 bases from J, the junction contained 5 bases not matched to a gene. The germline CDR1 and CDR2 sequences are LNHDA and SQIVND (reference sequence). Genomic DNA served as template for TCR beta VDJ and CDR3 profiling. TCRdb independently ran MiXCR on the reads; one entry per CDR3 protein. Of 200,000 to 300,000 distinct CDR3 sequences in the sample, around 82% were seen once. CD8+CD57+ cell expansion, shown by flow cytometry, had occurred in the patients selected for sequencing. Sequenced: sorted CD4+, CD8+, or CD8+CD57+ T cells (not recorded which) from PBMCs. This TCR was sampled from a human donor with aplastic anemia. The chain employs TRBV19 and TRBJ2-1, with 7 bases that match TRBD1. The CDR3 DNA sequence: TGTGCCAGTAGTAGACAGGGAAGGGACAATGAGCAGTTCTTC. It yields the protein CASSRQGRDNEQFF.